This passage covers 4 T cell receptor beta chains from one sample sequenced in a study (dated by TCRdb to 2022 to 2024). Preparation of the library involved the immunoSEQ multiplex PCR assay. TCRdb mirrors the immuneACCESS table, restricted to in-frame sequences. Some clones are absent from its copies; in checked studies, under half trace to an unresolved V gene, and the reason for the others is unknown. The sample data list under 65,000 clones, and over 85% of these were observed just once. The biggest ten clones account for roughly a tenth of the sample. Sequences were obtained from PBMCs. The receptors come from a man aged 35-49 years with rheumatoid arthritis.

The chain has TRBV19 and TRBJ1-5; D is undetermined. The V end was cut by 3 bases, the J end by 9 bases, with 12 bases between. The length of the CDR3 is 13 residues. In germline, CDR1 is LNHDA, CDR2 SQIVND (reference sequence). The CDR3 DNA is TGTGCCAGTAGTATTGACCCCAGAAGGCCCCAGCATTTT. It encodes CASSIDPRRPQHF. Variable domain in full (rest from reference TRBV19 and TRBJ1-5): DGGITQSPKYLFRKEGQNVTLSCEQNLNHDAMYWYRQDPGQGLRLIYYSQIVNDFQKGDIAEGYSVSREKKESFPLTVTSAQKNPTAFYLCASSIDPRRPQHFGDGTRLSIL.

The rearrangement joins TRBV2 to TRBJ1-1, with 7 bases aligning to TRBD1. This CDR3 spans 14 amino acids. The junction had 4 bases not matched to a gene; V was cut back by 5 bases and J by 1 base. CDR1 is SNHLY, CDR2 FYNNEI, per germline. CDR3 sequence reads: CASSTWDRNTEAFF. In DNA form, the CDR3 reads TGTGCCAGCAGTACTTGGGACAGGAACACTGAAGCTTTCTTT.

The rearrangement links TRBV6-4 to TRBJ2-7, with 7 bases lining up with TRBD1. The germline V gene has CDR1 MRHNA and CDR2 SNTAGT. Trimming cost V 0 bases and J 6 bases; bases outside gene matches: 8. The CDR3 is 15 amino acids. The CDR3 loop is CASSDSGQMYFEQYF. The CDR3 region has the DNA TGTGCCAGCAGTGACTCGGGACAGATGTACTTCGAGCAGTACTTC.

The DNA for the CDR3 is TGTGAGGACAGGGGGATGGAGCCCCAGCATTTT. This codes for CEDRGMEPQHF. The chain couples TRBV19 to TRBJ1-5, with 10 bases fitting TRBD1. Germline V gene data show CDR1 as LNHDA and CDR2 as SQIVND (reference sequence). The CDR3 has 11 residues.